Detailed here is one T cell receptor (beta chain). Its antigen is unknown. Primers: 52 TRBV forward and 13 TRBJ reverse. This table comes from immunoSEQ multiplex PCR, and its TCRdb copy is limited to in-frame clones, with some not included. The sample yields some 38,000 clones, approximately 89% seen once. The data are from a study of regulatory T cells. General study results and limits: Hydrophobic residues at CDR3 positions 6 and 7 were enriched in conventional CD4+ T cells of CD3G-deficient patients. Skewed V and J usage and few unique V-J pairs marked patient repertoires, most in Tregs.

Between the trimmed V and J ends, which lost 5 bases and 3 bases, there was a span of 5 bases. Germline CDR1 MDHEN, CDR2 SYDVKM. CDR3 length: 11 amino acids. The sequence came from a young adult with CD3G deficiency. The rearrangement joins TRBV28 to TRBJ2-7; D gene unclear. Material: conventional CD4+ T cells sorted from blood. The CDR3 sequence is CASSRHYEQYF. Written as DNA, the CDR3 is TGTGCCAGCAGTCGCCACTACGAGCAGTACTTC.